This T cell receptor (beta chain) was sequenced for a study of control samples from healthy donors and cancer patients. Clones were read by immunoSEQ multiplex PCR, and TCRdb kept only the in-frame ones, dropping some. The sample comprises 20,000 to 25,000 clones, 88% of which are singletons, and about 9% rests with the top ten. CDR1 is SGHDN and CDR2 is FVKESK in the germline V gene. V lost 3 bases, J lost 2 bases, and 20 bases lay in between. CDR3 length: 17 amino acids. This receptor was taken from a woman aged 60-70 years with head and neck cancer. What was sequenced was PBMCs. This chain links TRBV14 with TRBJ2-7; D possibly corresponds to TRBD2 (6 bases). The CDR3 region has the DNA TGTGCCAGCAGCCACCCACGTCCCGGGGGACGGCCCTACGAGCAGTACTTC. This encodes CASSHPRPGGRPYEQYF.